The sample holds a few counts of the clone carrying this T cell receptor (beta chain). CDR1 and CDR2 from the germline V gene are SGHTA and FQGTGA. Between the trimmed V and J ends, which lost 5 bases and 1 base, there was a span of 19 bases. CDR3 length: 17 amino acids. Combining a sample-barcoded 5' primer with a J-beta primer mix, a second PCR ran for roughly 6 to 12 cycles. MiXCR, run by TCRdb on the 5' RACE reads, gives a single entry per CDR3 protein. The table records 450,000 to 650,000 distinct CDR3 sequences, about 24% of them present only once. The data were obtained in a study of blood T cells in healthy people across ages. These same data were also listed under a study on T cells of mothers and their children. That study reports: Donation involved a few healthy Caucasian mothers and the six children that they had.

The clonotype originates from a boy between 10 and 17 years old in good health. This chain links TRBV7-3 with TRBJ2-3; a possible D gene is TRBD1 (9 bases). The sequenced sample was blood. The chain's CDR3 is CASSAGGDRVGTDTQYF. The DNA of the CDR3 is TGTGCCAGCAGCGCCGGGGGGGACAGGGTGGGCACAGATACGCAGTATTTT. The entire variable domain, with the rest obtained from reference TRBV7-3 and TRBJ2-3, is as follows: GAGVSQTPSNKVTEKGKYVELRCDPISGHTALYWYRQSLGQGPEFLIYFQGTGAADDSGLPNDRFFAVRPEGSVSTLKIQRTERGDSAVYLCASSAGGDRVGTDTQYFGPGTRLTVL.